The clone carrying this T cell receptor (beta chain) showed up just once. The CDR3 loop spans 14 amino acids. The V gene lost 6 bases and the J gene lost 2 bases, with 13 bases spanning the gap. The germline V gene has CDR1 LNHNV and CDR2 YYDKDF (reference sequence). This record belongs to a study of shared clonotypes between healthy human individuals. Method: immunoSEQ multiplex PCR; TCRdb's copy keeps in-frame clones and lacks some. Of some 530,000 clones in the sample, over 70% are singletons; the top ten hold about 13%. The sequencing input was PBMCs. The chain is built from TRBV15 and TRBJ1-1; D remains unclear. The TCR sequence derives from a woman aged 40 to 49 in good health. Some clones in this sample may be carry-over from other donors' samples. The CDR3 loop reads CATSSGVPNTEAFF. The CDR3 DNA is TGTGCCACCAGTTCTGGGGTACCAAACACTGAAGCTTTCTTT.